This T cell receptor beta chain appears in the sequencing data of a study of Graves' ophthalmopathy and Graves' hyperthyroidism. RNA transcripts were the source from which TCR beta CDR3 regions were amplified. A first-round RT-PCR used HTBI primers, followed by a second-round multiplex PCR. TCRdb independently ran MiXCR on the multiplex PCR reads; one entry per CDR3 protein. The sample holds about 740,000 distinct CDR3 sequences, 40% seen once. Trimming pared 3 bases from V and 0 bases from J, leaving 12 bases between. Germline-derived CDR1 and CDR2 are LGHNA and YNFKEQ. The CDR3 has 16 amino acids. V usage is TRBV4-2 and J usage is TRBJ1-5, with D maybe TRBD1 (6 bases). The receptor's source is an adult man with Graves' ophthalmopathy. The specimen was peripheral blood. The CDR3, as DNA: TGTGCCAGCAGCCAGTACCGGGACACTAGCAATCAGCCCCAGCATTTT. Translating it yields CASSQYRDTSNQPQHF.